The 13 T cell receptor beta chains below were found in one sample sequenced in a study of technical replicates of blood from several donors. Using immunoSEQ multiplex PCR, the repertoire was profiled, and TCRdb retains in-frame clones only, with some absent. The repertoire has 60,000 to 65,000 clones, about 88% of them found once; the top ten carry over 4.5%. The sample comprised PBMCs. The receptors were sampled from a human donor in good health. Some clones in this sample may be carry-over from other donors' samples.

This chain joins TRBV5-1 and TRBJ1-5; D may be TRBD1 (5 bases). The V end was cut by 0 bases, the J end by 3 bases, with 10 bases between. The CDR3 is 15 amino acids. Germline V gene data show CDR1 as SGHRS and CDR2 as YFSETQ. This chain's CDR3 is CASSLEGADNQPQHF. The DNA of the CDR3 is TGCGCCAGCAGCTTGGAAGGGGCGGACAATCAGCCCCAGCATTTT.

This chain connects TRBV5-1 to TRBJ2-2, with 11 bases lining up with TRBD1. This CDR3 region has 18 residues. CDR1 is SGHRS and CDR2 is YFSETQ in the germline V gene. Unmatched junction bases numbered 13, after V lost 2 bases and J lost 7 bases. DNA for the CDR3: TGCGCCAGCAGCTTCTTTAGTCGGACAGGGGGCGCCGACGGGGAGCTGTTTTTT. This encodes CASSFFSRTGGADGELFF.

The chain links TRBV5-1 to TRBJ2-3; the D gene is possibly TRBD2 (5 bases). V lost 3 bases, J lost 1 base, and 9 bases lay in between. The CDR3 contains 14 residues. Germline loops: CDR1 SGHRS, CDR2 YFSETQ. The CDR3 reads CASSSNSGTDTQYF. The CDR3 region has the DNA TGCGCCAGCAGCTCGAATAGCGGCACAGATACGCAGTATTTT.

This clone came up a few times. CDR3 DNA: TGTGCCAGCACGACCAGGTCCTATAATTCACCCCTCCACTTT. Its translation: CASTTRSYNSPLHF. The chain is built from TRBV13 and TRBJ1-6; D not resolved. V lost 7 bases to trimming and J lost 1 base, with 8 bases between them. Looked up from germline, CDR1 is PRHDT and CDR2 is FYEKMQ (reference sequence). CDR3 length equals 14 residues. The variable domain in full, completed from reference TRBV13 and TRBJ1-6, reads AAGVIQSPRHLIKEKRETATLKCYPIPRHDTVYWYQQGPGQDPQFLISFYEKMQSDKGSIPDRFSAQQFSDYHSELNMSSLELGDSALYFCASTTRSYNSPLHFGNGTRLTVT.

This clone was observed a handful of times. This chain joins TRBV6-5 and TRBJ1-1, with 11 nucleotides matching TRBD1. CDR3 length equals 14 residues. Trimming took 6 bases from V and 4 from J; bases not matched to a gene: 4. CDR1 is MNHEY, CDR2 SVGAGI, per germline. CDR3: CASSPGTGGTEAFF. CDR3 nucleotides: TGTGCCAGCAGCCCCGGGACAGGGGGCACTGAAGCTTTCTTT.

The rearrangement uses TRBV27 and TRBJ1-2, with 7 bases matching TRBD1. After removal of 4 bases from V and 7 bases from J, the junction contained 12 bases not matched to a gene. CDR3 length: 15 amino acids. Looked up from germline, CDR1 is MNHEY and CDR2 is SMNVEV (reference sequence). The CDR3 bases are TGTGCCAGCAGTTCATTTCTAAGACAGGGCTCTGGCTACACCTTC. This translates into CASSSFLRQGSGYTF.

The chain carries TRBV4-3 and TRBJ2-5; TRBD1 aligns across 7 bases. The CDR3 consists of 17 residues. CDR1 is LGHNA, CDR2 YSLEER, per germline. V lost 1 base, J lost 2 bases, and 10 bases stayed unmatched. The CDR3 nucleotides are TGCGCCAGCAGCCAAGCGGTGCGAGGGGGCAAGCAAGAGACCCAGTACTTC. It specifies CASSQAVRGGKQETQYF.

The chain links TRBV27 to TRBJ2-7, with 7 positions matching TRBD2. The CDR3 contains 15 residues. Per the germline V gene, CDR1 is MNHEY and CDR2 is SMNVEV (reference sequence). V dropped 9 bases and J dropped 4; count of bases not matched to a gene: 15. For the CDR3, the DNA is TGTGCCAGTAGGGTGGGTGTCGGGAGGCAATACGAGCAGTACTTC. This translates into CASRVGVGRQYEQYF.

V and J are TRBV9 and TRBJ2-3; 15 bases fit TRBD2. V shed 0 bases and J 1 base; nucleotides not matched to a gene: 6. The CDR3 is made up of 19 amino acids. Germline V CDR1 and CDR2: SGDLS, YYNGEE. CDR3 nucleotide sequence: TGTGCCAGCAGCGTAGAAGGACTAGCGGGGGGGCACGGCACAGATACGCAGTATTTT. Its protein is CASSVEGLAGGHGTDTQYF.

This chain connects TRBV12-5 to TRBJ2-5, with 13 bases lining up with TRBD2. The CDR3 extends over 16 amino acids. The germline V gene has CDR1 LGHNT and CDR2 FRNRAP. V was pared by 6 bases and J by 5 bases, with 9 bases of the junction left unmatched. CDR3 region: CASGGRTSGRGETQYF. CDR3 nucleotide sequence: TGTGCTAGTGGAGGCCGGACTAGCGGGAGAGGGGAGACCCAGTACTTC.

The chain is built from TRBV15 and TRBJ1-2; 10 nucleotides line up with TRBD1. The junction had 16 bases not matched to a gene; V was cut back by 3 bases and J by 0 bases. This CDR3 is built from 20 residues. CDR1 and CDR2 from the germline V gene are LNHNV and YYDKDF (reference sequence). The CDR3 bases are TGTGCCACCAGCAGCCCGTGGGACAGGGGCCTCCTGACCTCTAACTATGGCTACACCTTC. This codes for CATSSPWDRGLLTSNYGYTF.

The V gene is TRBV30, the J gene TRBJ1-2, with 8 bases aligning to TRBD1. Germline CDR1 is GTSNPN and CDR2 is SVGIG (reference sequence). There are 13 residues in the CDR3. V lost 5 bases and J lost 3; bases outside the gene matches: 5. The CDR3 nucleotides are TGTGCCTGGCACAGGGGGAACTACTATGGCTACACCTTC. It codes for CAWHRGNYYGYTF.

The rearrangement links TRBV7-2 to TRBJ2-5; the D gene is possibly TRBD2 (6 bases). The CDR3 has 14 amino acids. V gave up 5 bases and J gave up 2 bases, with 12 bases separating them. Per germline, CDR1 SGHTA and CDR2 FQGNSA. As DNA, the CDR3 is TGTGCCAGCAGCGCGTGGGCGGGACAAGAGACCCAGTACTTC. Amino acid sequence: CASSAWAGQETQYF. The variable domain in full, with the rest retrieved from reference TRBV7-2 and TRBJ2-5, is GAGVSQSPSNKVTEKGKDVELRCDPISGHTALYWYRQSLGQGLEFLIYFQGNSAPDKSGLPSDRFSAERTGGSVSTLTIQRTQQEDSAVYLCASSAWAGQETQYFGPGTRLLVL.